The present TCR beta chain was sequenced within a study of OX40 agonist ivuxolimab in advanced cancers. Turning to the study itself: Dose-escalation cases comprised hepatocellular carcinoma, melanoma, renal cell or head and neck cancer. Earlier treatment with anti-PD-1, anti-PD-L1 or anti-CTLA-4 was permitted, and about 40% had received some.

Study-level results: It was also the case that some nonresponders had low normalized T-cell clonal expansion. CD4+ and CD8+ blood T cells expanded clonally by week 6 at 0.1 to 3.0 mg/kg.

The V gene's germline CDR1 is LGHNA and CDR2 YSLEER. CDR3 length: 18 residues. Trimming removed 0 bases from V and 0 bases from J, with 12 bases in between. About this clone: Its antigen remains unidentified.

Method: immunoSEQ multiplex PCR; TCRdb's copy keeps in-frame clones and lacks some. The repertoire holds about 120,000 clones, with more than 80% as singletons. The chain joins TRBV4-3 to TRBJ1-6; D unclear. This sample comprised CD4+ or CD8+ T cells sorted from blood, obtained in a trial of the OX40 agonist ivuxolimab. The sequence came from an adult with an advanced solid tumor such as melanoma, head and neck, liver or kidney cancer. The CDR3 loop is CASSQDRAGPSYNSPLHF. In DNA form, the CDR3 reads TGCGCCAGCAGCCAAGATCGGGCAGGCCCCTCCTATAATTCACCCCTCCACTTT.